A single sample gave rise to the 2 T cell receptor beta chains below, sequenced in a study of beta chain features in type 1 diabetes. The sequenced template was cDNA made from the entire isolated RNA. The repertoire was sequenced with immunoSEQ multiplex PCR; TCRdb's copy has only in-frame clones and lacks some. The sample consists of approximately 170,000 clones, less than 9.5% of them appearing once. The specimen was central memory CD4+ T cells from blood. The receptors stem from a woman aged 18-29 years in good health.

The genes are TRBV5-4 and TRBJ2-2; 8 bases match TRBD2. This CDR3 is built from 16 residues. Germline loops: CDR1 SGHNT, CDR2 YYREEE (reference sequence). V lost 2 bases to trimming and J lost 4 bases; unmatched junction nucleotides: 7. In DNA, the CDR3 is TGTGCCAGCAGCTTTGGCGGGACTAGTATCACCGGGGAGCTGTTTTTT. Its protein is CASSFGGTSITGELFF.

This clone showed up just a few times. The chain is built from TRBV18 and TRBJ2-3, with 9 bases identical to TRBD1. Unmatched junction bases numbered 1, after V lost 3 bases and J lost 3 bases. The CDR3 is 14 residues long. The germline CDR1 and CDR2 sequences are KGHSH and LQKENI. In nucleotides, the CDR3 is TGTGCCAGCTCACCGGACAGGGGAACAGATACGCAGTATTTT. It yields the protein CASSPDRGTDTQYF.